One sample yielded the 7 T cell receptor beta chains listed below, sequenced in a study of T cells in women clearing cervical HPV infection. The table came from immunoSEQ multiplex PCR; TCRdb's copy has only in-frame clones and leaves some out. The sample data list 10,000 to 15,000 clones. The specimen sequenced was blood buffy coat. Receptor source: a woman aged 18-70 years with a cervical HPV16 infection that either progressed to CIN3+ or cleared (not recorded which).

Notes on this clone: The DNA ends 3 residues before the CDR3 does, and the rest of the CDR3 is filled in from the germline J gene. The J gene is TRBJ1-2, the V gene TRBV30; possible D gene TRBD1, 5 bases. Germline V gene lookup returns CDR1 GTSNPN and CDR2 SVGIG (reference sequence). V lost 4 bases to trimming and J lost 0 bases, with 12 bases between them. CDR3 length equals 14 residues. The CDR3 is CAWTRQISNYGYTF. CDR3 DNA (partial): TGTGCCTGGACCAGACAGATATCTAACTATGGC.

On this clone itself: The CDR3 extends 3 residues past the end of the read, so its final part is completed from the germline J gene. This CDR3 is also generated by other DNA sequences in the sample. The chain has TRBV5-1 and TRBJ1-6; D gene unclear. CDR1 and CDR2 from the germline V gene are SGHRS and YFSETQ. V lost 4 bases to trimming and J lost 0 bases, with 8 bases between them. The length of the CDR3 is 15 residues. CDR3 loop: CASSRTDSYNSPLHF. CDR3 DNA, as far as it was read: TGCGCCAGCAGCAGGACTGACTCCTATAATTCACCC.

Frequency places this clone as medium-sized (0.01 to 0.1%). The read comes to an end 3 residues before the CDR3 does, leaving the germline J gene to fill in the end. The chain couples TRBV12-3 or TRBV12-4 to TRBJ1-1, with a tentative D call TRBD1 (6 bases). Trimming cost V 0 bases and J 4 bases, with 24 bases left between them. This CDR3 region has 19 residues. The covered CDR3 bases are TGTGCCAGCAGTTTAGCCCGCTGGCCGAGACAGGTGATAAGCACTGAA. Encoded protein: CASSLARWPRQVISTE. The entire CDR3 is CASSLARWPRQVISTEAFF.

With respect to this clone: With the read ending 3 residues before the CDR3 end, the germline J gene is used to fill in that end. The chain uses TRBV30 and TRBJ2-2, with 12 bases matching TRBD1. This CDR3 is 13 amino acids long. From germline, CDR1 is GTSNPN and CDR2 SVGIG (reference sequence). CDR3 DNA (partial): TGTGCCTGGGGGACAGGGGGCTATGAAAAG. It codes for CAWGTGGYEK. The full CDR3 protein is CAWGTGGYEKLFF.

Of note for this clone: Read sequence stops 3 residues before the CDR3 end, and the germline J gene provides the missing end. V and J are TRBV11-2 and TRBJ2-3; D might be TRBD2 (5 bases). Germline V gene data show CDR1 as SGHAT and CDR2 as FQNNGV. This CDR3 comprises 13 residues. CDR3 protein: CASSQEAPQTQYF. The CDR3 DNA, read in part, is TGTGCCAGCAGCCAGGAGGCCCCACAGACG. The full variable domain, completed using reference TRBV11-2 and TRBJ2-3, is EAGVAQSPRYKIIEKRQSVAFWCNPISGHATLYWYQQILGQGPKLLIQFQNNGVVDDSQLPKDRFSAERLKGVDSTLKIQPAKLEDSAVYLCASSQEAPQTQYFGPGTRLTVL.

As regards this clone: The CDR3 end lies 3 residues beyond the end of the read and is filled in from the germline J gene. The rearrangement links TRBV19 to TRBJ1-2, with D unclear. Germline CDR1 reads LNHDA; CDR2 reads SQIVND (reference sequence). This CDR3 contains 15 residues. The covered CDR3 bases are TGTGCCAGTAGTATAGATGCAGGATACTCCTACGAC. It translates to CASSIDAGYSYD. The entire CDR3 sequence reads CASSIDAGYSYDYTF.

To note about this clone: The missing CDR3 end, 3 residues past where the read stops, is filled in from the germline J gene. The chain recombines TRBV2 with TRBJ2-6; TRBD1 might be the D (5 bases). CDR1 is SNHLY and CDR2 is FYNNEI in the germline V gene. V was cut by 8 bases and J by 0 bases, with 17 bases left in between. This CDR3 comprises 17 residues. CDR3 DNA, as far as it was read: TGTGCCAGCCGGGTCGAACAGGCGCCCTCTGGGGCCAACGTC. Protein product: CASRVEQAPSGANV. In full, the CDR3 reads CASRVEQAPSGANVLTF.